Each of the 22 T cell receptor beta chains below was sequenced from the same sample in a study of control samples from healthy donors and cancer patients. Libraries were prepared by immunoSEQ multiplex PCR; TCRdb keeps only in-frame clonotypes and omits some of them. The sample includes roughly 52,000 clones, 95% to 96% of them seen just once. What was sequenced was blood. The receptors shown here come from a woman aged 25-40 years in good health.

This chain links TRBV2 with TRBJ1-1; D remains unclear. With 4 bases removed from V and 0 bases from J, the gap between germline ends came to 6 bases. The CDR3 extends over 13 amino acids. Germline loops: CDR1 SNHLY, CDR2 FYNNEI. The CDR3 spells CASSGQVNTEAFF. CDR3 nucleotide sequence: TGTGCCAGCAGTGGGCAGGTGAACACTGAAGCTTTCTTT. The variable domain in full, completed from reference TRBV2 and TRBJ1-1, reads EPEVTQTPSHQVTQMGQEVILRCVPISNHLYFYWYRQILGQKVEFLVSFYNNEISEKSEIFDDQFSVERPDGSNFTLKIRSTKLEDSAMYFCASSGQVNTEAFFGQGTRLTVV.

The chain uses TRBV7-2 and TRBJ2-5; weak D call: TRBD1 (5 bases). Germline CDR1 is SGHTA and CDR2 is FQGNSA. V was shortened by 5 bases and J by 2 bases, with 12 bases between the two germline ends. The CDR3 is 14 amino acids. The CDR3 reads CASSPDRFQETQYF. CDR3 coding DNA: TGTGCCAGCAGCCCAGACAGATTTCAAGAGACCCAGTACTTC.

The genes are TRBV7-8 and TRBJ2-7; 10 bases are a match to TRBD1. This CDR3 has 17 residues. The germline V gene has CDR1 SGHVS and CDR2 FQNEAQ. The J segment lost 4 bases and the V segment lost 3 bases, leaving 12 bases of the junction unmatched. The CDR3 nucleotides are TGTGCCAGCAGCTTGGGACAGGGGCCCTATGGGATATACGAGCAGTACTTC. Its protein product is CASSLGQGPYGIYEQYF.

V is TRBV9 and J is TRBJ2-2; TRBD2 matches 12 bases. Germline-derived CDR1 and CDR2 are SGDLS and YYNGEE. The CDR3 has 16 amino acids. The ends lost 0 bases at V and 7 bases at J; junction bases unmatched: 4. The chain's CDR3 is CASSVGTSGTFGELFF. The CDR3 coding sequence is TGTGCCAGCAGCGTAGGGACTAGCGGGACGTTCGGGGAGCTGTTTTTT.

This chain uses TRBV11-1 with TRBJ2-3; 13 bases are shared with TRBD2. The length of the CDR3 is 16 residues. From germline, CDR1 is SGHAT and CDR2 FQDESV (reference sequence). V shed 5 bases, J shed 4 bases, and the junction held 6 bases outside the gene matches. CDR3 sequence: CASSGRTSGSPDTQYF. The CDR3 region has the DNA TGTGCCAGCAGCGGTCGGACTAGCGGGAGTCCAGATACGCAGTATTTT.

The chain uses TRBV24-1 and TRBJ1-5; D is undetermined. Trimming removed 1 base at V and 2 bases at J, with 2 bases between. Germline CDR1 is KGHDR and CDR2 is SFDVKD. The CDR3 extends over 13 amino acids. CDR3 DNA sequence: TGTGCCACCAGTGATTTCGGCAATCAGCCCCAGCATTTT. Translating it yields CATSDFGNQPQHF.

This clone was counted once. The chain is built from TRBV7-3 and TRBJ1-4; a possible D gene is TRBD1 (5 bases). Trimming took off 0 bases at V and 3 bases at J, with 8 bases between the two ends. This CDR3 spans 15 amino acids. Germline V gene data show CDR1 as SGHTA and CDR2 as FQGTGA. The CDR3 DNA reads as TGTGCCAGCAGCTTAACCGGGGGTTCTAATGAAAAACTGTTTTTT. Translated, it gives CASSLTGGSNEKLFF. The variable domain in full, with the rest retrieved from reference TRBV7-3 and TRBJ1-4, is GAGVSQTPSNKVTEKGKYVELRCDPISGHTALYWYRQSLGQGPEFLIYFQGTGAADDSGLPNDRFFAVRPEGSVSTLKIQRTERGDSAVYLCASSLTGGSNEKLFFGSGTQLSVL.

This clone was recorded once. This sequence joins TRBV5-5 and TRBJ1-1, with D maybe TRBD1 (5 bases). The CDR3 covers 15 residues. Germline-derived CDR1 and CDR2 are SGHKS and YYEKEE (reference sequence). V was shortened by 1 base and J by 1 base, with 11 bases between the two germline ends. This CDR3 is CASSLYGAWNTEAFF. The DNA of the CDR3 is TGTGCCAGCAGCTTGTACGGGGCCTGGAACACTGAAGCTTTCTTT.

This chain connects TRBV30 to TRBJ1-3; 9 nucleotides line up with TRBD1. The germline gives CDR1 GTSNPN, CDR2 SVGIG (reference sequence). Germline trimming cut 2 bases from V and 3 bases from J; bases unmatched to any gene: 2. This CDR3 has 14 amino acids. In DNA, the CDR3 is TGTGCCTGGAGTCTGGGACAGGGTGGAAACACCATATATTTT. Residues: CAWSLGQGGNTIYF.

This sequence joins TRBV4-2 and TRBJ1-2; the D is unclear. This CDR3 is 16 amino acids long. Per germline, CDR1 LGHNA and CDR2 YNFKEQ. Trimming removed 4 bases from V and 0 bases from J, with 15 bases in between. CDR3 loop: CASSLSAQQTNYGYTF. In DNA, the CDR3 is TGTGCCAGCAGCCTCTCCGCTCAGCAAACTAACTATGGCTACACCTTC.

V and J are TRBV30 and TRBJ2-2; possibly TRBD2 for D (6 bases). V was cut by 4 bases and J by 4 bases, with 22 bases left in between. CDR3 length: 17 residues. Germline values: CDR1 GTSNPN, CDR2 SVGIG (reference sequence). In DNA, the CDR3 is TGTGCCTGGAACAAGTACGGAGGGCAGGGCGGCACCGGGGAGCTGTTTTTT. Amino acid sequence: CAWNKYGGQGGTGELFF.

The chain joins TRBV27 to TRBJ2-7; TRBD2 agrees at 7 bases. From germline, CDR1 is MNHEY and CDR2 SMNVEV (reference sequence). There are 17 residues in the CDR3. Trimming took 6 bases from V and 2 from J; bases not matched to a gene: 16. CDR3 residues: CASSPPAWREIPYEQYF. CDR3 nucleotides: TGTGCCAGCAGCCCCCCAGCTTGGCGGGAGATACCCTACGAGCAGTACTTC.

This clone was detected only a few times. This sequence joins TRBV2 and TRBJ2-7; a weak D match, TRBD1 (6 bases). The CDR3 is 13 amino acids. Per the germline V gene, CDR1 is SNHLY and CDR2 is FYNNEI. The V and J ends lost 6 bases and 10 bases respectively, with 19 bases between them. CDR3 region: CASRGTVVGGQYF. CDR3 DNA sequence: TGTGCCAGCAGGGGGACCGTGGTAGGGGGACAGTACTTC.

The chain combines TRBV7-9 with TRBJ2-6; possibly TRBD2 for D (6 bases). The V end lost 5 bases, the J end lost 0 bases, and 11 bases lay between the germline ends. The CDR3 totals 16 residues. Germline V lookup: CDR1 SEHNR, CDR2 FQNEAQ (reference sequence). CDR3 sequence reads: CASSPHGGSGANVLTF. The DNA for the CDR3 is TGTGCCAGCAGCCCCCACGGGGGCTCTGGGGCCAACGTCCTGACTTTC.

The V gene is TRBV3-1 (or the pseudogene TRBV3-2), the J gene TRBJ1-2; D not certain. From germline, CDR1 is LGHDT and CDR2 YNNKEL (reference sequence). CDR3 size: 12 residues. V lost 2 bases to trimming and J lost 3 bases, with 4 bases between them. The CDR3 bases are TGTGCCAGCAGCCAACCTGACTATGGCTACACCTTC. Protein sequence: CASSQPDYGYTF.

For the CDR3, the DNA is TGTGCCAGCAGTTTAACGACATCATCTCATCCGGACTCTGATACGCAGTATTTT. Its protein product is CASSLTTSSHPDSDTQYF. The chain recombines TRBV27 with TRBJ2-3; tentatively, D is TRBD2 (5 bases). V was pared by 2 bases and J by 6 bases, with 24 bases between. This CDR3 contains 18 residues. Germline V gives CDR1 MNHEY, CDR2 SMNVEV (reference sequence).

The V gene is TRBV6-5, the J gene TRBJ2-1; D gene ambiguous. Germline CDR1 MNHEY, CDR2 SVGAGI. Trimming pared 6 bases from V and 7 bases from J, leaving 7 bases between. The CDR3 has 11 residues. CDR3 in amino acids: CASSEKNEQFF. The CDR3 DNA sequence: TGTGCCAGCAGCGAGAAAAATGAGCAGTTCTTC.

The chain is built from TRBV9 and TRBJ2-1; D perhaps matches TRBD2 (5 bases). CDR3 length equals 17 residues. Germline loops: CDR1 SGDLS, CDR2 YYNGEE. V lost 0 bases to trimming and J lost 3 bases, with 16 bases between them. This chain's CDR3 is CASSVDQAVQLYNEQFF. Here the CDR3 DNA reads TGTGCCAGCAGCGTAGATCAAGCGGTACAACTCTACAATGAGCAGTTCTTC.

CDR3 residues: CASSSTGGEQYF. CDR3 nucleotides: TGTGCCAGCAGTTCCACAGGAGGCGAGCAGTACTTC. The rearrangement links TRBV4-2 to TRBJ2-7; D tentatively reads TRBD1 or TRBD2 (5 bases each). Looked up from germline, CDR1 is LGHNA and CDR2 is YNFKEQ. This CDR3 region has 12 residues. V was cut by 6 bases and J by 6 bases, with 12 bases left in between.

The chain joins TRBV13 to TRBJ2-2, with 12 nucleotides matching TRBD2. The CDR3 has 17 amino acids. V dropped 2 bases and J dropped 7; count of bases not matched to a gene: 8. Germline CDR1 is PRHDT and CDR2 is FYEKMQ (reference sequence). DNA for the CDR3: TGTGCCAGCAGCTTACCCTCTAGCGGGAGGGCCATCGGGGAGCTGTTTTTT. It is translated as CASSLPSSGRAIGELFF.

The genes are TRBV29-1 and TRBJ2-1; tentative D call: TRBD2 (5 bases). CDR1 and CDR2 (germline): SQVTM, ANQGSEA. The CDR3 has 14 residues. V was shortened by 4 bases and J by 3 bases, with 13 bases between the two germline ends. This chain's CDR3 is CSVAGRDNYNEQFF. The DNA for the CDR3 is TGCAGCGTTGCCGGCCGGGATAACTACAATGAGCAGTTCTTC.

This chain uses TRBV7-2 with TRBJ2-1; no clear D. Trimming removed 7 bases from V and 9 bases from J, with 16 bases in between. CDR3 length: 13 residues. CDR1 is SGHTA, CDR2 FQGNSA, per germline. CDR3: CASNFLGASEQFF. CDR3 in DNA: TGTGCCAGCAACTTTCTCGGAGCCAGTGAGCAGTTCTTC.